The 8 T cell receptor beta chains in this list originate from one sample, sequenced in a study of shared clonotypes between healthy human individuals. Method: immunoSEQ multiplex PCR; TCRdb's copy keeps in-frame clones and lacks some. This sample has about 2.1 million clones, with just over 90% found just once. Terminally differentiated effector memory CD45RA+ cells were left out of the naive CD8 fraction, which was CD45RO-negative and positively selected for CCR7. Sequencing used naive CD8+ T cells from PBMCs. These receptors all stem from a man aged 18 to 30 in good health. Some clones in this sample may be carry-over from other donors' samples.

This clone is a singleton in its sample. Other DNA sequences in this sample translate to the same CDR3. The chain combines TRBV6-5 with TRBJ2-7; D gene unclear. The CDR3 extends over 13 amino acids. Trimming pared 3 bases from V and 1 base from J, leaving 7 bases between. The germline CDR1 and CDR2 sequences are MNHEY and SVGAGI. The chain's CDR3 is CASSYSSSYEQYF. CDR3 coding DNA: TGTGCCAGCAGTTATTCCTCATCCTACGAGCAGTACTTC.

This clone occurred a few times. The chain uses TRBV29-1 and TRBJ1-4; D is perhaps TRBD1 (5 bases). The CDR3 runs 13 residues. V lost 6 bases and J lost 5, with 13 bases in between. The germline V gene has CDR1 SQVTM and CDR2 ANQGSEA. Written as DNA, the CDR3 is TGCAGCGTGGGTGGACAAGGAAATGAAAAACTGTTTTTT. The encoded protein is CSVGGQGNEKLFF.

This clone has only a few counts. J is TRBJ2-2 and V is TRBV6-5, with 10 bases that match TRBD1. The trim removed 10 bases at V and 1 base at J, leaving 3 bases unmatched. CDR3 length: 14 amino acids. Germline CDR1 MNHEY, CDR2 SVGAGI. The CDR3, as DNA: TGTGCCACACGGGACAGGGGGAACACCGGGGAGCTGTTTTTT. This gives the protein CATRDRGNTGELFF.

CDR3 amino acids: CATQGPGSNEQFF. Written as DNA, the CDR3 is TGTGCCACCCAGGGACCAGGGAGCAATGAGCAGTTCTTC. The genes are TRBV7-9 and TRBJ2-1, with D perhaps given as TRBD1 or TRBD2 (5 bases each). The CDR3 sequence is 13 residues long. V shed 10 bases and J shed 6 bases, with 16 bases lying between them. Germline V gene data show CDR1 as SEHNR and CDR2 as FQNEAQ (reference sequence). Full variable domain (outside the CDR3, taken from reference TRBV7-9 and TRBJ2-1): DTGVSQNPRHKITKRGQNVTFRCDPISEHNRLYWYRQTLGQGPEFLTYFQNEAQLEKSRLLSDRFSAERPKGSFSTLEIQRTEQGDSAMYLCATQGPGSNEQFFGPGTRLTVL.

The V call is TRBV27, the J call TRBJ2-1; no clear D gene. Germline values: CDR1 MNHEY, CDR2 SMNVEV (reference sequence). This CDR3 is 14 amino acids long. With 5 bases removed from V and 2 bases from J, the gap between germline ends came to 10 bases. The CDR3 DNA reads as TGTGCCAGCAGTCCTTCACGGACCTACAATGAGCAGTTCTTC. Translating gives CASSPSRTYNEQFF.

The chain recombines TRBV10-2 with TRBJ2-1, with a possible D match to TRBD2 (6 bases). CDR1 and CDR2 (germline): WSHSY, SAAADI. The CDR3 consists of 16 residues. Trimming shortened V by 0 bases and J by 2 bases, and 11 bases separated the two germline ends. The CDR3 loop is CASSESAGSPYNEQFF. Written as DNA, the CDR3 is TGCGCCAGCAGTGAGTCGGCGGGATCGCCCTACAATGAGCAGTTCTTC.

CDR3 DNA sequence: TGCGCCAGCAGTGAGGACAAAATCACTTTCGACACCGGGGAGCTGTTTTTT. It encodes CASSEDKITFDTGELFF. The rearrangement joins TRBV10-2 to TRBJ2-2; D is unclear. CDR3 length: 17 amino acids. The germline V gene has CDR1 WSHSY and CDR2 SAAADI. V was shortened by 2 bases and J by 3 bases, with 16 bases between the two germline ends.

The chain uses TRBV9 and TRBJ1-5; TRBD1 agrees at 9 bases. This CDR3 contains 14 residues. Germline CDR1 SGDLS, CDR2 YYNGEE. V gave up 3 bases and J gave up 7 bases; unmatched junction bases: 5. CDR3 nucleotide sequence: TGTGCCAGCAGCGAGGGGACAGGGATGCAGCCCCAGCATTTT. It specifies CASSEGTGMQPQHF.